This paragraph covers one T cell receptor (beta chain) sequence. Its target is unknown. The PCR ran on 60 Vbeta and 13 Jbeta primers. Some clones are missing from TCRdb's copy, which holds only in-frame ones; the method was immunoSEQ multiplex PCR. This sample has 150,000 to 160,000 clones, with roughly 82% found just once. Each donor was healthy, and each was a bone marrow donor. This record comes from a study of cytomegalovirus exposure and HLA in healthy donors. General study points: The classifier, whose performance was assessed in both the original and validation cohorts, reportedly diagnosed cytomegalovirus status with high specificity and sensitivity.

This TCR derives from a woman aged 50 to 60 in good health and CMV-seropositive. The sequenced sample consisted of PBMCs.

CDR3 protein: CASSEALDTAELNEQYF. CDR3 nucleotide sequence: TGTGCCAGCAGTGAAGCGCTCGATACAGCCGAGCTTAACGAGCAGTACTTC. The gene calls are TRBV6-1 and TRBJ2-7; no firm D call. From germline, CDR1 is MNHNS and CDR2 SASEGT. V was trimmed by 0 bases and J by 5 bases, leaving 20 bases between them. CDR3 length equals 17 residues.